Included here is one T cell receptor (beta chain) sequence, with context. Its target is not known. These data belong to a study of T cells after yellow fever vaccination. Study at large: For low cell numbers, libraries were made with SMART-Seq v4 Ultra Low Input. Study-wide findings and caveats: Most primary-vaccination clones reappeared after the booster (approximately 95% CD4, 88% CD8).

TCRdb fed the 5' RACE reads into MiXCR, producing one record per CDR3 protein. The table includes just under 600,000 distinct CDR3 sequences, roughly 14% detected once. Between the trimmed V and J ends, which lost 5 bases and 7 bases, there was a span of 7 bases. CDR3 length equals 11 residues. Germline V CDR1 and CDR2: MNHEY, SMNVEV (reference sequence). The source was PBMCs, collected on the day of the yellow fever booster vaccination. The sequence derives from a man under 40 who received the YFV17D yellow fever vaccine. The chain uses TRBV27 and TRBJ2-3, with a tentative D call TRBD2 (5 bases). CDR3 region: CASSRGNTQYF. For the CDR3, the DNA is TGTGCCAGCAGTCGGGGAAATACGCAGTATTTT.